This TCR beta chain was identified during a study of blood T cells in healthy people across ages. Study-wide points: Roughly linear age-related decline in beta diversity appeared, significant by age around 38.

The CDR3 has 16 residues. V lost 4 bases and J lost 0; bases outside the gene matches: 4. Alongside a J-beta primer mix, a sample-barcoded 5' primer served in a second PCR lasting about 6 to 11 cycles. TCRdb re-called the 5' RACE reads with MiXCR, one entry per CDR3 protein. The sample includes about 800,000 distinct CDR3 sequences, roughly 25% of them seen just once. About this clonotype itself: Its target is unknown.

This sample was shared with a second study, whose subject was T cells of mothers and their children.

Sequences were obtained from blood. The J gene is TRBJ2-4, the V gene TRBV12-3 or TRBV12-4, with TRBD1 matching 9 bases. The receptor comes from a boy younger than 18 in good health. Written as DNA, the CDR3 is TGTGCCAGCAGTTCACAGGGGGCAAAAGCCAAAAACATTCAGTACTTC. This translates into CASSSQGAKAKNIQYF.